Shown below are 32 T cell receptor beta chains from a single sample sequenced in a study of cytotoxic CD8 clonotypes in ibrutinib-treated CLL. TCRdb's copy holds only in-frame clones and misses some; the assay was immunoSEQ multiplex PCR. The data show about 84,000 clones, 70% to 90% seen once. Sequences were derived from PBMCs, sampled before ibrutinib treatment. The receptors originated from a human donor with chronic lymphocytic leukemia.

The chain links TRBV9 to TRBJ2-7; TRBD1 agrees at 8 bases. This CDR3 contains 14 residues. Trimming removed 4 bases from V and 3 bases from J; junction bases left unmatched: 6. CDR1 and CDR2 (germline): SGDLS, YYNGEE. The CDR3 loop is CASSPGQGHYEQYF. CDR3 DNA sequence: TGTGCCAGCAGCCCAGGACAGGGCCACTACGAGCAGTACTTC.

V gene TRBV5-1 combines with J gene TRBJ2-7; a weak D match, TRBD2 (6 bases). Trimming left V 4 bases short and J 2 bases short, with 19 bases between. There are 16 residues in the CDR3. Germline V CDR1 and CDR2: SGHRS, YFSETQ. CDR3 region: CASSPSITTSPYEQYF. As DNA, the CDR3 is TGCGCCAGCAGCCCGTCAATTACGACTAGTCCCTACGAGCAGTACTTC.

As DNA, the CDR3 is TGTGCCAGCATTCCTTCCGCGGCAGCAACACCAGATACGCAGTATTTT. It yields the protein CASIPSAAATPDTQYF. The gene calls are TRBV28 and TRBJ2-3; no reliable D call. Germline loops: CDR1 MDHEN, CDR2 SYDVKM. Trimming shortened V by 7 bases and J by 4 bases, and 21 bases separated the two germline ends. The CDR3 sequence is 16 residues long.

This sequence joins TRBV6-1 and TRBJ2-1; 12 nucleotides agree with TRBD2. The germline V gene has CDR1 MNHNS and CDR2 SASEGT. V lost 4 bases, J lost 4 bases, and 2 bases stayed unmatched. The CDR3 runs 15 residues. CDR3 protein: CASSVLAGGYNEQFF. CDR3 bases: TGTGCCAGCAGTGTGCTAGCGGGAGGGTACAATGAGCAGTTCTTC.

This clone has only a few counts. The chain employs TRBV2 and TRBJ2-6; 10 positions match TRBD1. This CDR3 has 18 amino acids. Germline loops: CDR1 SNHLY, CDR2 FYNNEI. Unmatched junction bases numbered 11, after V lost 6 bases and J lost 3 bases. This CDR3 is CASSPGRQGADGANVLTF. The DNA of the CDR3 is TGTGCCAGCAGCCCGGGGAGACAGGGGGCGGATGGGGCCAACGTCCTGACTTTC.

The chain has TRBV11-1 and TRBJ2-3; no definite D call. V lost 5 bases and J lost 1, with 13 bases in between. The CDR3 is 15 residues long. Germline V gene sequence: CDR1 SGHAT, CDR2 FQDESV (reference sequence). The CDR3 loop is CASSRLGYGTDTQYF. In nucleotides, the CDR3 is TGTGCCAGCAGCCGTCTAGGCTACGGCACAGATACGCAGTATTTT.

The chain employs TRBV2 and TRBJ1-1, with D possibly TRBD1 on 5 matching bases. This CDR3 is built from 15 residues. Trimming removed 4 bases at V and 5 bases at J, with 17 bases between. Germline CDR1 is SNHLY and CDR2 is FYNNEI. CDR3 sequence reads: CASSARAGGFTEAFF. The CDR3, as DNA: TGTGCCAGCAGTGCCCGGGCCGGGGGTTTTACTGAAGCTTTCTTT.

This chain uses TRBV11-2 with TRBJ1-2, with a weak D call TRBD1 (6 bases). Trimming removed 4 bases from V and 7 bases from J, with 16 bases in between. Germline CDR1 is SGHAT and CDR2 is FQNNGV. The CDR3 loop spans 14 amino acids. The CDR3 region has the DNA TGTGCCAGCAGCTCCCCCCAGGGGCTAGTTGGCTACACCTTC. Its translation: CASSSPQGLVGYTF.

V usage is TRBV7-2 and J usage is TRBJ2-7; TRBD2 matches 7 bases. V shed 1 base and J 2 bases; nucleotides not matched to a gene: 5. The germline gives CDR1 SGHTA, CDR2 FQGNSA. The CDR3 is 15 residues long. CDR3 loop: CASSLDAGLTYEQYF. The CDR3 bases are TGTGCCAGCAGCTTAGACGCGGGACTAACCTACGAGCAGTACTTC.

The chain links TRBV11-3 to TRBJ1-2; 10 bases line up with TRBD1. The CDR3 runs to 14 residues. The germline CDR1 and CDR2 sequences are SGHNT and YENEEA. The ends lost 5 bases at V and 3 bases at J; junction bases unmatched: 3. In nucleotides, the CDR3 is TGTGCCAGCAGCCTAGGACAGGGGGACTATGGCTACACCTTC. Protein sequence: CASSLGQGDYGYTF.

The gene calls are TRBV5-1 and TRBJ2-3, with 7 bases identical to TRBD1. From germline, CDR1 is SGHRS and CDR2 YFSETQ. The CDR3 has 16 amino acids. Trimming cost V 0 bases and J 1 base; bases outside gene matches: 5. DNA for the CDR3: TGCGCCAGCAGCTTGGGTAGGGACAGCCGCACAGATACGCAGTATTTT. Translation: CASSLGRDSRTDTQYF.

The CDR3 loop is CASSPYPHGTSGTTSTDTQYF. As DNA, the CDR3 is TGCGCCAGCAGCCCCTATCCACATGGGACTAGCGGGACTACTAGCACAGATACGCAGTATTTT. This rearrangement joins TRBV4-3 to TRBJ2-3; 13 bases map to TRBD2. Germline assignment: CDR1 LGHNA and CDR2 YSLEER. This CDR3 comprises 21 residues. The J segment lost 0 bases and the V segment lost 4 bases, leaving 16 bases of the junction unmatched.

The rearrangement links TRBV5-1 to TRBJ2-7, with 7 bases fitting TRBD2. The length of the CDR3 is 14 residues. The V and J ends lost 6 bases and 2 bases, in that order; junction bases with no gene match: 8. Germline CDR1 SGHRS, CDR2 YFSETQ. The chain's CDR3 is CASTLGLAAYEQYF. The DNA of the CDR3 is TGCGCCAGCACCCTGGGGCTAGCGGCCTACGAGCAGTACTTC.

The chain uses TRBV7-8 and TRBJ2-1; 7 nucleotides agree with TRBD2. In germline, CDR1 is SGHVS, CDR2 FQNEAQ. The CDR3 runs to 15 residues. The V segment lost 4 bases and the J segment 6 bases; nucleotides outside the gene matches: 9. The CDR3 region is CASSSSGRQPNEQFF. In DNA form, the CDR3 reads TGTGCCAGCAGCTCTAGCGGAAGACAGCCCAATGAGCAGTTCTTC. Supplemented by reference TRBV7-8 and TRBJ2-1, the full variable domain reads GAGVSQSPRYKVAKRGQDVALRCDPISGHVSLFWYQQALGQGPEFLTYFQNEAQLDKSGLPSDRFFAERPEGSVSTLKIQRTQQEDSAVYLCASSSSGRQPNEQFFGPGTRLTVL.

This sequence joins TRBV7-6 and TRBJ2-7, with 8 bases fitting TRBD2. In germline, CDR1 is SGHVS, CDR2 FNYEAQ. This CDR3 contains 16 residues. Trimming at V came to 0 bases and at J to 6 bases, leaving 10 bases not matched to a gene. The CDR3 loop is CASSLAPPGTRGEQYF. In nucleotides, the CDR3 is TGTGCCAGCAGCTTAGCGCCCCCCGGGACTAGAGGCGAGCAGTACTTC.

The gene calls are TRBV6-6 and TRBJ2-7, with D perhaps matching TRBD2 (5 bases). Germline assignment: CDR1 MNHNY and CDR2 SVGAGI (reference sequence). V was pared by 0 bases and J by 7 bases, with 19 bases between. This CDR3 has 16 amino acids. The CDR3 nucleotides are TGTGCCAGCAGTTACTCTAGCTGGGGTTCCACGGGGGAGCAGTACTTC. Translating it yields CASSYSSWGSTGEQYF.

This chain links TRBV19 with TRBJ2-1; 9 positions agree with TRBD1. The CDR3 consists of 15 residues. With 5 bases clipped from V and 4 bases from J, the junction kept 6 bases outside the gene matches. Per germline, CDR1 LNHDA and CDR2 SQIVND (reference sequence). DNA for the CDR3: TGTGCCAGTAGTGCGGGACAGGGTGGATACAATGAGCAGTTCTTC. The encoded protein is CASSAGQGGYNEQFF.

The chain couples TRBV6-5 to TRBJ2-7; 8 bases are a match to TRBD2. V was clipped by 11 bases and J by 5 bases; unmatched bases: 8. The CDR3 loop spans 12 amino acids. Germline CDR1 and CDR2: MNHEY and SVGAGI. The CDR3 DNA is TGTGCCGCGGGGGGCCGCTCGAACGAGCAGTACTTC. It encodes CAAGGRSNEQYF.

This clone showed up just a few times. The chain's CDR3 is CSAARETQYF. The DNA for the CDR3 is TGCAGTGCGGCCCGAGAGACCCAGTACTTC. The chain carries TRBV20-1 and TRBJ2-5, with no clear D. This CDR3 is 10 amino acids long. Germline V gene sequence: CDR1 DFQATT, CDR2 SNEGSKA (reference sequence). Deletions cut 6 bases from V and 4 bases from J, with 6 bases between.

Of note for this clone: Other DNA sequences within the sample encode an identical CDR3. V usage is TRBV5-4 and J usage is TRBJ2-1, with 11 bases fitting TRBD1. Trimming took 3 bases from V and 4 from J; bases not matched to a gene: 3. Germline CDR1 is SGHNT and CDR2 is YYREEE (reference sequence). This CDR3 contains 15 residues. The CDR3 sequence: CASSSGTGGYNEQFF. The CDR3 DNA is TGTGCCAGCAGCTCCGGGACAGGGGGATACAATGAGCAGTTCTTC.

The chain carries TRBV7-6 and TRBJ1-1; no definite D call. The CDR3 runs 15 residues. The V and J ends lost 1 base and 5 bases respectively, with 14 bases between them. CDR1 is SGHVS and CDR2 is FNYEAQ in the germline V gene. CDR3 loop: CASSLGVVGQTEAFF. CDR3 sequence (DNA): TGTGCCAGCAGCTTAGGGGTGGTAGGTCAGACTGAAGCTTTCTTT.

V usage is TRBV1 and J usage is TRBJ2-7; the table's D call, TRBD2, has no DNA check behind it. TRBV1 is shown as a pseudogene. The CDR3 spans 17 residues. CDR3 in amino acids: CTSSQEIRGTLTYEQYF. The CDR3 DNA reads TGCACCAGCAGCCAAGAGATTCGGGGAACCCTAACCTACGAGCAGTACTTC.

This chain uses TRBV6-5 with TRBJ2-7; D is unclear. The CDR3 spans 15 residues. Trimming removed 0 bases at V and 4 bases at J, with 13 bases between. Germline V gene sequence: CDR1 MNHEY, CDR2 SVGAGI. The CDR3 spells CASSYSTWPEYEQYF. In DNA, the CDR3 is TGTGCCAGCAGTTACTCGACTTGGCCAGAATACGAGCAGTACTTC.

For the CDR3, the DNA is TGTGCCAGCAGGGCGGGGACAGGGCGGGAGCAGTACTTC. The encoded protein is CASRAGTGREQYF. This chain links TRBV28 with TRBJ2-7, with 9 bases identical to TRBD1. The V and J ends lost 6 bases and 7 bases, in that order; junction bases with no gene match: 7. In germline, CDR1 is MDHEN, CDR2 SYDVKM. There are 13 residues in the CDR3.

This clone appeared a single time. The chain joins TRBV6-1 to TRBJ2-7; TRBD1 matches 8 bases. V lost 8 bases, J lost 0 bases, and 9 bases stayed unmatched. The CDR3 is made up of 15 amino acids. CDR1 is MNHNS and CDR2 is SASEGT in the germline V gene. The CDR3 is CASLTGQGFSYEQYF. In DNA form, the CDR3 reads TGTGCCAGCCTTACAGGACAGGGCTTCTCCTACGAGCAGTACTTC.

The rearrangement links TRBV7-3 to TRBJ2-1; 11 positions match TRBD2. CDR1 is SGHTA and CDR2 is FQGTGA in the germline V gene. This CDR3 is 15 amino acids long. The V gene end was trimmed by 4 bases and the J gene end by 4 bases; junction bases not matched to a gene: 3. The CDR3 nucleotides read TGTGCCAGCAGCTATACTAGCGGGGGATACAATGAGCAGTTCTTC. Translating it yields CASSYTSGGYNEQFF.

The chain has TRBV7-8 and TRBJ2-1; TRBD2 aligns across 10 bases. Germline assignment: CDR1 SGHVS and CDR2 FQNEAQ. The CDR3 consists of 17 residues. Germline trimming cut 5 bases from V and 1 base from J; bases unmatched to any gene: 8. CDR3 region: CASSLQGLASSYNEQFF. As DNA, the CDR3 is TGTGCCAGCAGCCTACAGGGACTAGCGAGTTCCTACAATGAGCAGTTCTTC.

This clone was picked up one time. The junction and the germline gene differ at one end; a read error may be behind it. The chain employs TRBV7-7 and TRBJ2-3; D is unclear. This CDR3 has 18 amino acids. CDR1 and CDR2 from the germline V gene are SSHAT and FNYEAQ (reference sequence). Here the CDR3 DNA reads TGTGCTAGCAGCTTAAGTCGCCTCCCCTCGGGCGGCACAGATACGCAGTATTTT. The encoded protein is CASSLSRLPSGGTDTQYF.

The chain is built from TRBV9 and TRBJ2-2; D is tentatively TRBD1 or TRBD2 (5 bases each). This CDR3 has 20 amino acids. Trimming took 2 bases from V and 5 from J, leaving 28 bases between them. The germline V gene encodes CDR1 SGDLS and CDR2 YYNGEE. CDR3 DNA: TGTGCCAGCAGCGTTACAGCGGTAGGTACCGGGAATCACAGGACCGGGGAGCTGTTTTTT. It encodes CASSVTAVGTGNHRTGELFF.

The chain combines TRBV11-3 with TRBJ2-2; D remains unclear. Germline V CDR1 and CDR2: SGHNT, YENEEA. The CDR3 spans 16 residues. V dropped 1 base and J dropped 2 bases, with 11 bases sitting between them. CDR3 region: CASSLAPLDNTGELFF. In nucleotides, the CDR3 is TGTGCCAGCAGCTTAGCCCCCCTAGATAACACCGGGGAGCTGTTTTTT.

V gene TRBV28 combines with J gene TRBJ2-7, with D perhaps matching TRBD2 (5 bases). Trimming took off 2 bases at V and 1 base at J, with 12 bases between the two ends. Germline CDR1 and CDR2: MDHEN and SYDVKM. There are 15 residues in the CDR3. The CDR3 protein is CASSLLPTGSYEQYF. The CDR3 DNA sequence: TGTGCCAGCAGTTTACTCCCGACGGGGTCCTACGAGCAGTACTTC.

This clone was seen many times. V is TRBV28 and J is TRBJ2-2; 7 bases align to TRBD2. This CDR3 spans 17 amino acids. Germline lookup yields CDR1 MDHEN and CDR2 SYDVKM. Germline trimming cut 6 bases from V and 0 bases from J; bases unmatched to any gene: 10. The CDR3 reads CASSFSRLAANTGELFF. In DNA form, the CDR3 reads TGTGCCAGCAGCTTCAGTCGGCTAGCGGCGAACACCGGGGAGCTGTTTTTT.